The 12 T cell receptor beta chains listed next were all sequenced from one sample in a study of cytomegalovirus exposure and HLA in healthy donors. With 60 Vbeta and 13 Jbeta primers, the PCR was carried out. TCRdb keeps only in-frame clones here, not all; method: immunoSEQ multiplex PCR. The repertoire holds over 100,000 clones, with more than 60% as singletons. The sequencing input was PBMCs. The receptors come from a woman in her thirties or forties in good health and CMV-seropositive.

In this sample, this clone turned up a few times. This chain uses TRBV30 with TRBJ1-1, with TRBD1 as a possible D gene (6 bases). Trimming cost V 7 bases and J 3 bases, with 9 bases left between them. Germline values: CDR1 GTSNPN, CDR2 SVGIG (reference sequence). The CDR3 runs 11 residues. CDR3 amino acids: CAYNRDTEAFF. The CDR3 nucleotides read TGTGCCTACAACAGGGACACTGAAGCTTTCTTT.

A remark on this clone: Other DNA sequences of this sample code for an identical CDR3. The chain combines TRBV25-1 with TRBJ1-4; weak D call: TRBD1 (6 bases). This CDR3 region has 15 residues. The germline V gene has CDR1 MGHDK and CDR2 SYGVNS. The germline V and J ends were trimmed by 6 bases and 8 bases, with 19 bases remaining between them. CDR3 nucleotide sequence: TGTGCCAGCAGCCCATTCCTAGGGGGGGAGGAAAAACTGTTTTTT. It codes for CASSPFLGGEEKLFF.

The chain links TRBV6-6 to TRBJ1-2, with D uncertain. There are 13 residues in the CDR3. The V and J ends lost 7 bases and 4 bases respectively, with 13 bases between them. Germline-derived CDR1 and CDR2 are MNHNY and SVGAGI (reference sequence). The DNA for the CDR3 is TGTGCCAGCAACAATCGGGTGGGCTATGGCTACACCTTC. This sequence encodes CASNNRVGYGYTF.

Turning to this clone: One end of the junction does not line up with germline, which may come from a read error. This chain uses TRBV7-7 with TRBJ2-1, with D tentatively TRBD2 (6 bases). This CDR3 contains 15 residues. The germline V gene encodes CDR1 SSHAT and CDR2 FNYEAQ (reference sequence). DNA for the CDR3: TGTGCTAGCAGCTTAGCGGCCAGCTCCTACAATGAGCAGTTCTTC. Protein sequence: CASSLAASSYNEQFF.

CDR3 loop: CSVAGGNTEAFF. In DNA form, the CDR3 reads TGCAGCGTTGCAGGGGGGAACACTGAAGCTTTCTTT. The rearrangement links TRBV29-1 to TRBJ1-1; 7 bases match TRBD1. V lost 4 bases, J lost 1 base, and 0 bases stayed unmatched. The CDR3 length is 12 residues. Germline CDR1 SQVTM, CDR2 ANQGSEA.

The rearrangement uses TRBV7-9 and TRBJ1-4; D is unresolved. Trimming took off 1 base at V and 4 bases at J, with 13 bases between the two ends. CDR3 length: 16 residues. Germline-derived CDR1 and CDR2 are SEHNR and FQNEAQ (reference sequence). The DNA of the CDR3 is TGTGCCAGCAGCTTAGAGTTCCAGGCGGGTAATGAAAAACTGTTTTTT. Protein sequence: CASSLEFQAGNEKLFF.

In regard to this clone: The same CDR3 is also encoded by other DNA sequences in this sample. V usage is TRBV6-5 and J usage is TRBJ2-7; D is unresolved. The V end was cut by 8 bases, the J end by 3 bases, with 8 bases between. CDR1 is MNHEY, CDR2 SVGAGI, per germline. CDR3 size: 11 residues. CDR3 nucleotide sequence: TGTGCCAGCCGACGCGGCTACGAGCAGTACTTC. It codes for CASRRGYEQYF.

The V call is TRBV27, the J call TRBJ2-5; 10 bases are a match to TRBD2. With the DNA end fitting TRBJ2-7 better, the J assignment may be wrong. The CDR3 runs 15 residues. The V gene's germline CDR1 is MNHEY and CDR2 SMNVEV (reference sequence). CDR3 in amino acids: CASSSTSSGGYEQYF. The CDR3 region has the DNA TGTGCCAGCAGTTCCACATCTAGCGGGGGCTACGAGCAGTACTTC.

V and J are TRBV5-5 and TRBJ1-6, with 9 bases matching TRBD1. This CDR3 spans 14 amino acids. V lost 7 bases, J lost 5 bases, and 4 bases stayed unmatched. Germline V gene lookup returns CDR1 SGHKS and CDR2 YYEKEE (reference sequence). CDR3 in DNA: TGTGCCAGCGGAGGGGACAGGGATAATTCACCCCTCCACTTT. It is translated as CASGGDRDNSPLHF.

The chain couples TRBV27 to TRBJ1-1; D might be TRBD1 (6 bases). CDR1 and CDR2 (germline): MNHEY, SMNVEV (reference sequence). There are 16 residues in the CDR3. Trimming pared 6 bases from V and 1 base from J, leaving 18 bases between. CDR3 sequence reads: CASSRNPGDWNTEAFF. The CDR3 DNA reads as TGTGCCAGCAGCCGGAACCCAGGGGATTGGAACACTGAAGCTTTCTTT.

This clone was counted a few times. The chain combines TRBV28 with TRBJ2-7, with 11 bases that match TRBD2. The germline CDR1 and CDR2 sequences are MDHEN and SYDVKM. J gave up 0 bases and V 3 bases, and 4 bases lay outside the gene matches. The CDR3 extends over 16 amino acids. In nucleotides, the CDR3 is TGTGCCAGCAGTTTGGTTGGGACTAGCGGCTCCTACGAGCAGTACTTC. Residues: CASSLVGTSGSYEQYF.

The sample holds a few counts of this clone. The chain uses TRBV7-8 and TRBJ2-1; 7 bases are a match to TRBD2. The V gene end was trimmed by 2 bases and the J gene end by 6 bases; junction bases not matched to a gene: 7. Germline V gives CDR1 SGHVS, CDR2 FQNEAQ. This CDR3 has 15 residues. The CDR3 spells CASSLFEGGGNEQFF. The CDR3 bases are TGTGCCAGCAGCTTATTTGAGGGCGGGGGCAATGAGCAGTTCTTC.